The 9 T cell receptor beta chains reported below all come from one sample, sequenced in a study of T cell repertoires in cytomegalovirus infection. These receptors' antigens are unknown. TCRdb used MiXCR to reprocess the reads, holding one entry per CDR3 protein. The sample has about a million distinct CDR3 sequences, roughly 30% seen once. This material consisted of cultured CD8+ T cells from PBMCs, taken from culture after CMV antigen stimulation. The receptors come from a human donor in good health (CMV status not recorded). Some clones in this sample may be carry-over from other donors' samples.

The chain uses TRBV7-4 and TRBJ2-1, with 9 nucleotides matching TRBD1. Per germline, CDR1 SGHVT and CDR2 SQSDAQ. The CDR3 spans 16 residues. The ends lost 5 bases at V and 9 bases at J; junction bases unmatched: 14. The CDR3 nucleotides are TGTGCCAGCAGCCCGCCGAGACAGGGGGTTCCCGCTGAGCAGTTCTTC. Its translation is CASSPPRQGVPAEQFF.

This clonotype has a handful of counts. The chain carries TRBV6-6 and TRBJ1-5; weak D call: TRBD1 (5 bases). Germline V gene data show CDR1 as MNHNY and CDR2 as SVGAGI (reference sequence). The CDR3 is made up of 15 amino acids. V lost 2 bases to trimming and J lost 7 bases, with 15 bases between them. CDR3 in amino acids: CASSYSYREGQPQHF. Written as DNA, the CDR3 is TGTGCCAGCAGTTACAGTTACAGAGAGGGGCAGCCCCAGCATTTT.

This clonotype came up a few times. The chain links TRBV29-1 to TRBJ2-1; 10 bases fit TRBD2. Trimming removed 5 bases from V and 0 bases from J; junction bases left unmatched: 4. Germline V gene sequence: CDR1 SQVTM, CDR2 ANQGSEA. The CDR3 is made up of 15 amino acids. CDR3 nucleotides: TGCAGCGTTCTAGCGGGGGTGAGCTCCTACAATGAGCAGTTCTTC. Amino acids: CSVLAGVSSYNEQFF.

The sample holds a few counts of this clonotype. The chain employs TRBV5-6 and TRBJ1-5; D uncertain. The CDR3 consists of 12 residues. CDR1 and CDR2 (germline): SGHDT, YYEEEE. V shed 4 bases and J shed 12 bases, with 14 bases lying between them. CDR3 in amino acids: CASSEGSSLQHF. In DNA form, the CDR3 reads TGTGCCAGCAGCGAGGGATCTTCTCTCCAGCATTTT. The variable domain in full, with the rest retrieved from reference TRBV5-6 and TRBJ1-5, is DAGVTQSPTHLIKTRGQQVTLRCSPKSGHDTVSWYQQALGQGPQFIFQYYEEEERQRGNFPDRFSGHQFPNYSSELNVNALLLGDSALYLCASSEGSSLQHFGDGTRLSIL.

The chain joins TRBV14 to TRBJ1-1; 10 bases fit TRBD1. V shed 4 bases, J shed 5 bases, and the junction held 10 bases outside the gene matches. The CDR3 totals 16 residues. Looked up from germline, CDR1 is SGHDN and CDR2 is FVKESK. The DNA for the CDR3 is TGTGCCAGCAGCCCTTGGGGGACAGGGGAGGGGACTGAAGCTTTCTTT. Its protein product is CASSPWGTGEGTEAFF.

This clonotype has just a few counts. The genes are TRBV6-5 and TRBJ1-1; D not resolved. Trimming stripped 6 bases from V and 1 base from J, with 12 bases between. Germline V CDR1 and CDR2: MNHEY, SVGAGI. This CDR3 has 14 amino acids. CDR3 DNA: TGTGCCAGCAGACCGGCCCTAGGGAACACTGAAGCTTTCTTT. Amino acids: CASRPALGNTEAFF.

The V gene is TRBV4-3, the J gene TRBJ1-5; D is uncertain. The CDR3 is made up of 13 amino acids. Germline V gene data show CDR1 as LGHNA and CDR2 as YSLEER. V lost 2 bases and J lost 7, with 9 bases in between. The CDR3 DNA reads TGCGCCAGCAGCCAATGGGTTGAACAGCCCCAGCATTTT. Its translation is CASSQWVEQPQHF.

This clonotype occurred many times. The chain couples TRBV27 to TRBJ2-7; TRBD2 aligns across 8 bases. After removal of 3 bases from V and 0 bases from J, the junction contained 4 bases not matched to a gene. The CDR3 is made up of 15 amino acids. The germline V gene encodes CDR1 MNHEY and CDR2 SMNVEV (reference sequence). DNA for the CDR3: TGTGCCAGCAGTTTGCGGGGGGTAAGCTCCTACGAGCAGTACTTC. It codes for CASSLRGVSSYEQYF.

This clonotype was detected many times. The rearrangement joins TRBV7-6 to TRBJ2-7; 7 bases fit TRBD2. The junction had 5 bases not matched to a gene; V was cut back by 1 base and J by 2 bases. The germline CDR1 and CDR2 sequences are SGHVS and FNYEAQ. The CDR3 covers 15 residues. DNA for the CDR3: TGTGCCAGCAGCTTAGGCGCGGGGGAAACCTACGAGCAGTACTTC. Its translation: CASSLGAGETYEQYF.